This T cell receptor beta chain was identified during a study of cytomegalovirus exposure and HLA in healthy donors. 13 Jbeta primers and 60 Vbeta primers were used for the PCR. The method was immunoSEQ multiplex PCR; TCRdb's version includes in-frame clones alone and lacks a portion of them. The sample lists 130,000 to 150,000 clones, 75% to 85% occurring once. Study outcomes and limitations: A previous analysis found most TCR beta V segments productive roughly 90% or roughly 30% of the time. Sequencing likely generated an artifact that appeared as a cluster of highly shared sequence variants. Accurate HLA-A and HLA-B prediction from TCR beta sequences was reported for most subjects.

A word on this clone: Antigen unknown.

This receptor was obtained from a man aged 40-50 years in good health and CMV-seronegative. Sample: PBMCs.

The CDR3 sequence: CASSDWGPVRNTEAFF. CDR3 nucleotide sequence: TGTGCCAGCAGTGATTGGGGGCCGGTTAGGAACACTGAAGCTTTCTTT. V and J are TRBV6-1 and TRBJ1-1, with D possibly TRBD1 on 6 matching bases. The CDR3 spans 16 residues. The ends were cut back, 3 bases at V and 1 base at J, with 15 bases in the middle. Germline V gene sequence: CDR1 MNHNS, CDR2 SASEGT.